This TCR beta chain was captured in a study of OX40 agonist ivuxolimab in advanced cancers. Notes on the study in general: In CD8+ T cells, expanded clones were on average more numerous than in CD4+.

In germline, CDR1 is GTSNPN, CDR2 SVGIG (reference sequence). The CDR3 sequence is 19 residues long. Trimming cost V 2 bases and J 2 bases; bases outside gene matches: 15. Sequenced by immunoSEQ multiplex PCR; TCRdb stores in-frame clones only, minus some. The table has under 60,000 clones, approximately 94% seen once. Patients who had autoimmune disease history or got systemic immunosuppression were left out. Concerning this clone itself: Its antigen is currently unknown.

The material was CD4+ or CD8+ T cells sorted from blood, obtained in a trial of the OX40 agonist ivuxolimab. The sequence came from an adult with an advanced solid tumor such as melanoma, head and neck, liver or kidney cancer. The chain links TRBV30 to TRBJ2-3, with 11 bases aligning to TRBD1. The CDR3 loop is CAWSNGQGAKHTHTDTQYF. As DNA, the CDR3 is TGTGCCTGGAGTAACGGACAGGGGGCCAAACACACACACACAGATACGCAGTATTTT.